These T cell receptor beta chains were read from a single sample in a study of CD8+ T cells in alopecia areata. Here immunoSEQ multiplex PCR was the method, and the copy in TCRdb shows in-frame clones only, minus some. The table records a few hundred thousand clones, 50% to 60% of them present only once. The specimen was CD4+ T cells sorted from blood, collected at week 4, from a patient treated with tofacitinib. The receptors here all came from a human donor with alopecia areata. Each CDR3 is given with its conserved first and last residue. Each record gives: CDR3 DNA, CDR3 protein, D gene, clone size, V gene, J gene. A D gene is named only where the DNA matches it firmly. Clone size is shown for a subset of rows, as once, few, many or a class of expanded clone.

TGTGCCTGGAGTCCAACAGGGTTCGGCAATCAGCCCCAGCATTTT,CAWSPTGFGNQPQHF,-,-,TRBV30,TRBJ1-5
TGTGCCTGGAGCCGGACAGGGGGCACTGAAGCTTTCTTT,CAWSRTGGTEAFF,TRBD1,-,TRBV30,TRBJ1-1
TGTGCCAGCAGAAATCATCAGGGCTACACCTTC,CASRNHQGYTF,-,once,TRBV28,TRBJ1-2
TGTGCCAGTAGTTCTGTCACCTCTGGAAACACCATATATTTT,CASSSVTSGNTIYF,-,many,TRBV19,TRBJ1-3
TGCAGCGTCGCGGACGGAACCTACACCGGGGAGCTGTTTTTT,CSVADGTYTGELFF,-,-,TRBV29-1,TRBJ2-2
TGTGCCAGCAGCGTAGCGGGACTCCAAGAGACCCAGTACTTC,CASSVAGLQETQYF,-,-,TRBV9,TRBJ2-5
TGTGCCAGCAGCTTAGTTGGGGCAGAAGGGACCCAGTACTTC,CASSLVGAEGTQYF,-,-,TRBV7-9,TRBJ2-5
TGTGCCAGTAGTATCCTGAGTGAAAAACTGTTTTTT,CASSILSEKLFF,-,-,TRBV19,TRBJ1-4
TGTGCCAGCAACAGACCAGACAGGGGCACTGAAGCTTTCTTT,CASNRPDRGTEAFF,TRBD1,-,TRBV6-1,TRBJ1-1
TGTGCCAGCAGTGACCCAGACACTGAAGCTTTCTTT,CASSDPDTEAFF,-,-,TRBV2,TRBJ1-1
TGCGCCAGCAGCCAAGTCCAACCTGGGAGCGAGCAGTACTTC,CASSQVQPGSEQYF,-,-,TRBV4-1,TRBJ2-7
TGTGCCAGCAGCTTATTCCGACAGGGGATGCCACCCCTCCACTTT,CASSLFRQGMPPLHF,TRBD1,-,TRBV13,TRBJ1-6
TGCAGCGGGACGGAGGGTAACACTGAAGCTTTCTTT,CSGTEGNTEAFF,-,-,TRBV29-1,TRBJ1-1
TGTGCCAGCAGCTTAGGCTCCCCCTACGAGCAGTACTTC,CASSLGSPYEQYF,-,few,TRBV7-2,TRBJ2-7
TGTGCCATCAGTGAGTTGGACACTTCACCCCTCCACTTT,CAISELDTSPLHF,-,few,TRBV10-3,TRBJ1-6
TGTGCCAGCAGCTTACAGGACAGCCGAAACATTCAGTACTTC,CASSLQDSRNIQYF,-,few,TRBV7-8,TRBJ2-4
TGTGCCAGCAGCTTCGGACATCGTAATGAAAAACTGTTTTTT,CASSFGHRNEKLFF,-,-,TRBV5-6,TRBJ1-4
TGTGCCACCAGCAGAGAAGGGACTGGGGCCAACGTCCTGACTTTC,CATSREGTGANVLTF,-,-,TRBV15,TRBJ2-6
TGTGCCAGCAGTCCCCTATCGATGGGGGAGCAGTACTTC,CASSPLSMGEQYF,-,few,TRBV2,TRBJ2-7
TGCGCCAGCAGCTACGCCGGGACTAGCGGCAGCACAGATACGCAGTATTTT,CASSYAGTSGSTDTQYF,TRBD2,-,TRBV5-1,TRBJ2-3
TGTGCCAGCAGCATGGACAGGCGGTATCAACCCCTCCACTTT,CASSMDRRYQPLHF,TRBD1,-,TRBV27,TRBJ1-6
TGCAGCGTTGAAAGGGACAGGGTAGGCTACACCTTC,CSVERDRVGYTF,TRBD1,-,TRBV29-1,TRBJ1-2
TGTGCCAGTAGACCGGGACGGCTCCAAGAGACCCAGTACTTC,CASRPGRLQETQYF,-,few,TRBV19,TRBJ2-5
TGTGCCAGCATGAAGGAGGAACTTAGCACAGATACGCAGTATTTT,CASMKEELSTDTQYF,-,few,TRBV2,TRBJ2-3
TGTGCCAGCAGTTGGACAGGGAATGAAAAACTGTTTTTT,CASSWTGNEKLFF,TRBD1,few,TRBV27,TRBJ1-4
TGCGCCAGCAGCTTGGCATCGGGCTCTGGGGCCAACGTCCTGACTTTC,CASSLASGSGANVLTF,-,-,TRBV5-1,TRBJ2-6
TGTGCCAGCAGTGGGGGACAGGGGATGCGGCAGCCCCAGCATTTT,CASSGGQGMRQPQHF,TRBD1,-,TRBV2,TRBJ1-5
TGTGCCAGCAGTCAGTTCGGGCGGGATTCACCCCTCCACTTT,CASSQFGRDSPLHF,-,-,TRBV5-4,TRBJ1-6
TGTGCCAGCAGTCAGGACTCCAAAAACATTCAGTACTTC,CASSQDSKNIQYF,-,few,TRBV2,TRBJ2-4
TGTGCCAGCAGTCCTAATGACAGGGAAGGCTATGGCTACACCTTC,CASSPNDREGYGYTF,TRBD1,many,TRBV6-6,TRBJ1-2
TGTGCCACCAGCAGAGACGCTTTGAATTCGGGCTCTGGGGCCAACGTCCTGACTTTC,CATSRDALNSGSGANVLTF,-,many,TRBV15,TRBJ2-6
TGCAGCGTTGTCCATGGAGGAGCGGCCTCAGGGAATACGCAGTATTTT,CSVVHGGAASGNTQYF,-,-,TRBV29-1,TRBJ2-3
TGTGCCAGCAGCGACGGGGGGTTGTACAATGAGCAGTTCTTC,CASSDGGLYNEQFF,TRBD2,-,TRBV9,TRBJ2-1
TGTGCCAGCTCACCACCATCGGACGACGAGCTGTTTTTT,CASSPPSDDELFF,-,-,TRBV18,TRBJ2-2
TGTGCCAGCAGTTACGAGAGCACGTCCTACGAGCAGTACTTC,CASSYESTSYEQYF,-,once,TRBV6-6,TRBJ2-7
TGTGCCAGCAGCATCGTTCCCCAAGCTGCGCAGTTCTTC,CASSIVPQAAQFF,-,-,TRBV11-2,TRBJ2-1
TGCAGCGTTGAGGGCACTGATGGCTACACCTTC,CSVEGTDGYTF,-,-,TRBV29-1,TRBJ1-2
TGCAGCTCCGGGGAGACGTACAATGAGCAGTTCTTC,CSSGETYNEQFF,-,-,TRBV29-1,TRBJ2-1
TGCAGCGTTCGGGGGGACAGGGGCAAAAGGGAGCAGTACTTC,CSVRGDRGKREQYF,TRBD1,-,TRBV29-1,TRBJ2-7
TGTGCCAGCAGCAAGGAGGGGACGGCCTACGAGCAGTACTTC,CASSKEGTAYEQYF,-,-,TRBV7-2,TRBJ2-7
TGCGCCAGCAGCCCCGGACAGGGGATGAACACTGAAGCTTTCTTT,CASSPGQGMNTEAFF,TRBD1,few,TRBV5-1,TRBJ1-1
TGTGCCAGCAGCTTACTCCCCGTACAGGGAGGCATTCAGTACTTC,CASSLLPVQGGIQYF,-,few,TRBV7-2,TRBJ2-4
TGTGCCTGGAGTGTACGATCGGGGCTCTCCGGAAGCACAGATACGCAGTATTTT,CAWSVRSGLSGSTDTQYF,-,-,TRBV30,TRBJ2-3
TGCAGCGCCCTCGACAGGGGAAACGGAAACACCATATATTTT,CSALDRGNGNTIYF,TRBD1,-,TRBV29-1,TRBJ1-3
TGTGCCTGGAGTCAACAGGGGACCGGGGAGCTGTTTTTT,CAWSQQGTGELFF,TRBD1,-,TRBV30,TRBJ2-2
TGTGCCAGCGCGCTGGGGAATTCACCCCTCCACTTT,CASALGNSPLHF,-,-,TRBV6-6,TRBJ1-6